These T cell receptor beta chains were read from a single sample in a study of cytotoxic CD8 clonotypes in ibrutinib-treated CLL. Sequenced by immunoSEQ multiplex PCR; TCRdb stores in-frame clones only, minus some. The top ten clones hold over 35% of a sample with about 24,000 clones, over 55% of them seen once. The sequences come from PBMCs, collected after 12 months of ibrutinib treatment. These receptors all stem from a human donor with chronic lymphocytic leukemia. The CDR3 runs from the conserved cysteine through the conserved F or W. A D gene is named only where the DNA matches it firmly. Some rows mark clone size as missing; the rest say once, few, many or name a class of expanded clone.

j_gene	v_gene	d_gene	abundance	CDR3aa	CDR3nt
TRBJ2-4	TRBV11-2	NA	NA	CASSLRVRVQDIQYF	TGTGCCAGCAGCTTAAGAGTACGGGTCCAAGACATTCAGTACTTC
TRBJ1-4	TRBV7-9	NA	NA	CASSSYRVGGEKLFF	TGTGCCAGCAGCTCCTACAGGGTTGGTGGTGAAAAACTGTTTTTT
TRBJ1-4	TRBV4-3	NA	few	CASSQAQQRKLFF	TGCGCCAGCAGCCAAGCACAGCAAAGGAAACTGTTTTTT
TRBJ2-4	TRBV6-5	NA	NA	CASRTGRGGNIQYF	TGTGCCAGCAGGACGGGCAGGGGCGGGAACATTCAGTACTTC
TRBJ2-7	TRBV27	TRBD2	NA	CASSLAGGPGEQYF	TGTGCCAGCAGTTTAGCGGGGGGGCCGGGCGAGCAGTACTTC
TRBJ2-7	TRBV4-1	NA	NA	CASSQDLPARSYEQYF	TGCGCCAGCAGCCAAGATCTTCCAGCCCGCTCCTACGAGCAGTACTTC
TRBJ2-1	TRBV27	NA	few	CASSSPGTYNEQFF	TGTGCCAGCAGTTCCCCGGGGACCTACAATGAGCAGTTCTTC
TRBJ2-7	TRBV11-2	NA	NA	CASSFGTFTYEQYF	TGTGCCAGCAGCTTCGGGACATTTACCTACGAGCAGTACTTC
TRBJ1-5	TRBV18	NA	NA	CASSRTGGTVGNSNQPQHF	TGTGCCAGCTCACGAACCGGTGGGACGGTTGGGAATAGCAATCAGCCCCAGCATTTT
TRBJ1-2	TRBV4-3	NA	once	CASSPPRGYSNYGYTF	TGCGCCAGCAGCCCCCCACGGGGTTACAGCAACTATGGCTACACCTTC
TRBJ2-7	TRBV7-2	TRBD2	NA	CASSYGLAGGSSYEQYF	TGTGCCAGCAGCTACGGACTAGCGGGGGGCTCGTCCTACGAGCAGTACTTC
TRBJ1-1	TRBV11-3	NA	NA	CASSPGRGAYTEAFF	TGTGCCAGCAGCCCCGGGCGGGGGGCTTACACTGAAGCTTTCTTT
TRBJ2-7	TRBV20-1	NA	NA	CSAIFNYEQYF	TGCAGTGCTATTTTTAACTACGAGCAGTACTTC
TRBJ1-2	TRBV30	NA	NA	CAWSLGGWAGYTF	TGTGCCTGGAGTCTGGGGGGCTGGGCTGGCTACACCTTC
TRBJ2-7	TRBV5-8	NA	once	CASSLPYAGPSYEQYF	TGTGCCAGCAGTCTCCCCTATGCGGGGCCCTCCTACGAGCAGTACTTC
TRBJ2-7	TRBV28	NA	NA	CASSLGGRREQYF	TGTGCCAGCAGTTTAGGGGGGCGAAGAGAGCAGTACTTC
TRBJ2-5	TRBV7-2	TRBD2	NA	CASNREVSGETQYF	TGTGCCAGCAACCGGGAGGTCTCGGGGGAGACCCAGTACTTC
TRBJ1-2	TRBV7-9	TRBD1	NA	CASSFGQARGYTF	TGTGCCAGCAGCTTCGGACAGGCTCGTGGCTACACCTTC
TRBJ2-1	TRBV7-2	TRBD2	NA	CASSLRGGYNEQFF	TGTGCCAGCAGCTTGCGGGGAGGGTACAATGAGCAGTTCTTC
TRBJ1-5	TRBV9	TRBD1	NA	CASSERYRGDQPQHF	TGTGCCAGCAGCGAAAGGTACAGGGGTGATCAGCCCCAGCATTTT